The 8 T cell receptor beta chains reported below all come from one sample, sequenced in a study of cytomegalovirus exposure and HLA in healthy donors. The PCR used 60 Vbeta and 13 Jbeta primers. TCRdb keeps only in-frame clones here, not all; method: immunoSEQ multiplex PCR. Seen here are around 150,000 clones, 78% observed once, and the top ten hold roughly 3%. The sample consisted of PBMCs. These TCRs come from a woman aged 40 to 50 in good health and CMV-seronegative.

This clone occurred once. The rearrangement links TRBV9 to TRBJ2-3; the match to TRBD2 covers 7 bases. The V gene end was trimmed by 1 base and the J gene end by 1 base; junction bases not matched to a gene: 12. The V gene's germline CDR1 is SGDLS and CDR2 YYNGEE. The CDR3 totals 18 residues. The CDR3: CASSVPPNGGRGTDTQYF. CDR3 sequence (DNA): TGTGCCAGCAGCGTACCCCCCAACGGGGGGAGAGGCACAGATACGCAGTATTTT.

This sequence joins TRBV11-3 and TRBJ2-5, with TRBD1 identical over 7 bases. The V segment lost 6 bases and the J segment 3 bases; nucleotides outside the gene matches: 4. The CDR3 runs to 13 residues. Germline lookup yields CDR1 SGHNT and CDR2 YENEEA. CDR3 in amino acids: CASSLDREETQYF. CDR3 sequence (DNA): TGTGCCAGCAGTCTTGACAGGGAAGAGACCCAGTACTTC. The full variable domain, completed using reference TRBV11-3 and TRBJ2-5, is EAGVVQSPRYKIIEKKQPVAFWCNPISGHNTLYWYLQNLGQGPELLIRYENEEAVDDSQLPKDRFSAERLKGVDSTLKIQPAELGDSAVYLCASSLDREETQYFGPGTRLLVL.

J is TRBJ1-3 and V is TRBV5-5; a weak D match, TRBD1 (5 bases). V was clipped by 0 bases and J by 6 bases, with 22 bases between them. The CDR3 has 18 amino acids. Germline V gene data show CDR1 as SGHKS and CDR2 as YYEKEE (reference sequence). CDR3 bases: TGTGCCAGCAGCTTGGCTGCGGGGACGGCTGGGGGATCAAACACCATATATTTT. It is translated as CASSLAAGTAGGSNTIYF.

Here the CDR3 DNA reads TGTGCCAGCAGCTATGGTGGACTAGCGGGGGGCACAGATACGCAGTATTTT. It codes for CASSYGGLAGGTDTQYF. V usage is TRBV5-4 and J usage is TRBJ2-3; 13 nucleotides line up with TRBD2. The germline CDR1 and CDR2 sequences are SGHNT and YYREEE (reference sequence). The J segment lost 1 base and the V segment lost 3 bases, leaving 5 bases of the junction unmatched. The CDR3 consists of 17 residues.

The chain combines TRBV6-1 with TRBJ1-5; possibly TRBD1 for D (6 bases). CDR3 length equals 15 residues. Germline values: CDR1 MNHNS, CDR2 SASEGT. With 6 bases removed from V and 0 bases from J, the gap between germline ends came to 12 bases. CDR3 residues: CASREQGSSNQPQHF. The CDR3 coding sequence is TGTGCCAGCAGGGAACAGGGATCTAGCAATCAGCCCCAGCATTTT.

This clone has just a few counts. The CDR3 DNA follows: TGCGCCAGCAGCTTGGGCCCACAGGGGGTAACAGATACGCAGTATTTT. It yields the protein CASSLGPQGVTDTQYF. The chain recombines TRBV5-1 with TRBJ2-3, with 8 bases aligning to TRBD1. The CDR3 covers 16 residues. Per the germline V gene, CDR1 is SGHRS and CDR2 is YFSETQ. The junction had 6 bases not matched to a gene; V was cut back by 0 bases and J by 3 bases.

This chain links TRBV5-1 with TRBJ1-4, with D possibly being TRBD1 (5 bases). The CDR3 runs to 14 residues. Germline CDR1 SGHRS, CDR2 YFSETQ. V lost 4 bases and J lost 7, with 14 bases in between. CDR3 amino acids: CASSNGRGVEKLFF. CDR3 sequence (DNA): TGCGCCAGCAGCAACGGGCGGGGGGTTGAAAAACTGTTTTTT.

V usage is TRBV27 and J usage is TRBJ1-1, with D unclear. This CDR3 region has 14 residues. V shed 2 bases and J shed 1 base, with 8 bases lying between them. Germline CDR1 and CDR2: MNHEY and SMNVEV (reference sequence). In DNA form, the CDR3 reads TGTGCCAGCAGTTTACTTCCCGGGAACACTGAAGCTTTCTTT. Translation gives CASSLLPGNTEAFF.